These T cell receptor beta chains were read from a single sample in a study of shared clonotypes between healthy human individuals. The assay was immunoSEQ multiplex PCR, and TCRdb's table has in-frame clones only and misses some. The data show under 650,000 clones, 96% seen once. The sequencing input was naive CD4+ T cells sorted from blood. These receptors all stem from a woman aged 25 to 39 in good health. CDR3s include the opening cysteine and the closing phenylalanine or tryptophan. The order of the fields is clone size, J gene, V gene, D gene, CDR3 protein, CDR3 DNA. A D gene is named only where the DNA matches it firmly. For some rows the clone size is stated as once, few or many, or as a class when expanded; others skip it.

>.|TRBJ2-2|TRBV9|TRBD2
CASSPRLAGEGGELFF
TGTGCCAGCAGCCCCCGACTAGCGGGAGAGGGCGGGGAGCTGTTTTTT
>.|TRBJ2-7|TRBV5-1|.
CASSLARTTYEQYF
TGCGCCAGCAGCTTGGCAAGAACCACCTACGAGCAGTACTTC
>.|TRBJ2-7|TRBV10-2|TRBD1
CASRTGTGGRISSEQYF
TGCGCCAGCAGAACCGGGACAGGGGGCAGGATTTCCTCCGAGCAGTACTTC
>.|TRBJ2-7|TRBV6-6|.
CASSYSLASSYEQYF
TGTGCCAGCAGTTACTCGCTGGCAAGCTCCTACGAGCAGTACTTC
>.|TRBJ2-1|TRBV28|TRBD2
CASRTGTTFYNEQFF
TGTGCCAGCAGAACCGGGACTACCTTTTACAATGAGCAGTTCTTC
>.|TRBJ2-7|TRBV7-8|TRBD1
CASSPDRAGQYF
TGTGCCAGCAGCCCAGACAGGGCCGGGCAGTACTTC
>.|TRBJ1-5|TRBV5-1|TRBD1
CASSLTNPGQPRVYSNQPQHF
TGCGCCAGCAGCTTGACCAACCCGGGACAGCCTAGAGTTTATAGCAATCAGCCCCAGCATTTT
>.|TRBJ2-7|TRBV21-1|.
CASSKKGHNYEQYF
TGTGCCAGCAGCAAAAAGGGACACAACTACGAGCAGTACTTC
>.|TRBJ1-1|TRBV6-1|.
CASSDPAGLGEAFF
TGTGCCAGCAGTGACCCTGCGGGGCTTGGTGAAGCTTTCTTT
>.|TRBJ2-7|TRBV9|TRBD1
CASSAPGQMTYEQYF
TGTGCCAGCAGCGCGCCGGGACAGATGACCTACGAGCAGTACTTC
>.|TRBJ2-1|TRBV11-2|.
CARGNEQFF
TGTGCCAGGGGGAATGAGCAGTTCTTC
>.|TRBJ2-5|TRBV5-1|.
CASSLSSRETQYF
TGCGCCAGCAGCTTGAGCAGCAGAGAGACCCAGTACTTC
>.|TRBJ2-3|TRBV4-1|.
CASSQDRSSGTHTDTQYF
TGCGCCAGCAGCCAAGATCGTAGTAGCGGAACGCACACAGATACGCAGTATTTT
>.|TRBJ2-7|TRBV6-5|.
CASSYSWVASSYEQYF
TGTGCCAGCAGTTACTCGTGGGTAGCTTCCTCCTACGAGCAGTACTTC
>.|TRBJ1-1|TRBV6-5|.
CASRSDYRVAEAFF
TGTGCCAGCAGGTCCGATTATAGGGTCGCTGAAGCTTTCTTT
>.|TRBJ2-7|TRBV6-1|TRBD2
CASNPSGRVYEQYF
TGTGCCAGCAACCCTAGCGGGAGGGTCTACGAGCAGTACTTC
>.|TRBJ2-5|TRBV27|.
CASSFGRGGQETQYF
TGTGCCAGCAGTTTCGGCAGGGGGGGCCAAGAGACCCAGTACTTC
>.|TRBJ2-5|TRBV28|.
CASRGLETQYF
TGTGCCAGCAGGGGTTTGGAGACCCAGTACTTC
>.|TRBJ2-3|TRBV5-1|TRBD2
CASSSGASGTDTQYF
TGCGCCAGCAGCTCTGGGGCTAGCGGGACAGATACGCAGTATTTT
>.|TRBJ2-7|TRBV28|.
CASSTGAVEQYF
TGTGCCAGCAGTACGGGAGCGGTCGAGCAGTACTTC
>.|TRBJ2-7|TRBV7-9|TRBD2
CASSLDGASGSYEQYF
TGTGCCAGCAGCTTAGATGGGGCTAGCGGGTCCTACGAGCAGTACTTC
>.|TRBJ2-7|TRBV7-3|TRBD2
CASSLSGGSYEQYF
TGTGCCAGCAGCTTAAGCGGGGGCTCCTACGAGCAGTACTTC
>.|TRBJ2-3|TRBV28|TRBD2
CASSFRLAGPDTQYF
TGTGCCAGCAGTTTTCGCCTAGCGGGGCCAGATACGCAGTATTTT
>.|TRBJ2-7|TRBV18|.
CASSPRTGTYEQYF
TGTGCCAGCTCACCACGAACGGGAACCTACGAGCAGTACTTC
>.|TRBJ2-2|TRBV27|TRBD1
CASGRDRGTGELFF
TGTGCCAGCGGCCGGGACAGGGGGACCGGGGAGCTGTTTTTT
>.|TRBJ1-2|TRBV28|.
CASSEDPYGYTF
TGTGCCAGCAGTGAAGACCCATATGGCTACACCTTC
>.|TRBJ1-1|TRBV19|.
CASSIQSVNTEAFF
TGTGCCAGTAGTATTCAGTCTGTGAACACTGAAGCTTTCTTT
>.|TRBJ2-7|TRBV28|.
CASSLHGAYEQYF
TGTGCCAGCAGCCTACATGGCGCCTACGAGCAGTACTTC
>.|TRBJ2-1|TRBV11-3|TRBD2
CASSQRTSGINEQFF
TGTGCCAGCAGCCAACGGACTAGCGGGATTAATGAGCAGTTCTTC
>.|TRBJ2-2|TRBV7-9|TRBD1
CASSPGTVPNTGELFF
TGTGCCAGCAGCCCCGGGACAGTCCCGAACACCGGGGAGCTGTTTTTT
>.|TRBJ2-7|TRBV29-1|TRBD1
CSVEVQGAAYEQYF
TGCAGCGTTGAAGTACAGGGGGCCGCCTACGAGCAGTACTTC
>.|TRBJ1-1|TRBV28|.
CAIVGARGALSGTEAFF
TGTGCCATCGTTGGGGCCCGGGGGGCGCTGAGTGGCACTGAAGCTTTCTTT
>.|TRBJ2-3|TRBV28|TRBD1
CASSLTVSVGQGATMDTQYF
TGTGCCAGCAGTCTGACCGTATCTGTAGGACAGGGGGCGACGATGGATACGCAGTATTTT
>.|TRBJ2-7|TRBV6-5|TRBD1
CASSFRDRGAYEQYF
TGTGCCAGCAGTTTCAGGGACAGGGGAGCCTACGAGCAGTACTTC
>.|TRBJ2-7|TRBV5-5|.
CASTKEVVWEYF
TGTGCCAGCACCAAGGAGGTGGTTTGGGAGTACTTC
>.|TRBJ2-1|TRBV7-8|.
CASSLGVGRDNEQFF
TGTGCCAGCAGCTTAGGAGTTGGCCGCGACAATGAGCAGTTCTTC
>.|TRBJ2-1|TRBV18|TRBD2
CASSPPSTSGRNEQFF
TGTGCCAGCTCACCGCCGTCGACTAGCGGGAGGAATGAGCAGTTCTTC
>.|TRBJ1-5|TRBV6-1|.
CASSERDQPQHF
TGTGCCAGCAGTGAAAGGGATCAGCCCCAGCATTTT
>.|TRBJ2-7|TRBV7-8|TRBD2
CASSLGTSGSSYEQYF
TGTGCCAGCAGCTTAGGGACTAGCGGGAGCTCCTACGAGCAGTACTTC
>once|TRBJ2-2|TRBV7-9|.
CASSLAGYTGELFF
TGTGCCAGCAGCTTAGCAGGGTACACCGGGGAGCTGTTTTTT
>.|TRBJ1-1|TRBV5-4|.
CASSLDSRNTEAFF
TGTGCCAGCAGCTTGGACTCACGGAACACTGAAGCTTTCTTT
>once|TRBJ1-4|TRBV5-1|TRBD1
CASSQTGANEKLFF
TGCGCCAGCAGCCAGACAGGGGCTAATGAAAAACTGTTTTTT
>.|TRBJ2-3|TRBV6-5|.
CASSYAGTYTDTQYF
TGTGCCAGCAGTTACGCCGGGACTTACACAGATACGCAGTATTTT
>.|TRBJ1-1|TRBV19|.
CASSIRVAANTEAFF
TGTGCCAGTAGTATTCGGGTCGCCGCCAACACTGAAGCTTTCTTT
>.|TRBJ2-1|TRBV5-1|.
CASSPTGSSYNEQFF
TGCGCCAGCAGCCCTACAGGGTCCTCCTACAATGAGCAGTTCTTC
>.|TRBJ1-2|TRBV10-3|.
CAISESSGANYGYTF
TGTGCCATCAGTGAGTCTTCGGGGGCAAATTATGGCTACACCTTC
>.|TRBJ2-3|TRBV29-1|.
CSVDLRGGDTQYF
TGCAGCGTTGATTTGCGAGGGGGAGATACGCAGTATTTT
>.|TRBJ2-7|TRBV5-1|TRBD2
CASSLGTSGTGEQYF
TGCGCCAGCAGCTTAGGGACTAGCGGGACGGGCGAGCAGTACTTC
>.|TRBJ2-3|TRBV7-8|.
CASSLLVSSTDTQYF
TGTGCCAGCAGCTTACTGGTCAGCTCCACAGATACGCAGTATTTT
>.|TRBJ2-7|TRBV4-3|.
CASSQGQYPPSKQYF
TGCGCCAGCAGCCAAGGACAGTACCCTCCTAGCAAGCAGTACTTC
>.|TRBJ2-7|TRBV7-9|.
CASSLASTGPYEQYF
TGTGCCAGCAGCTTAGCATCGACAGGTCCCTACGAGCAGTACTTC
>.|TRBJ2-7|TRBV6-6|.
CASSPGGYEQYF
TGTGCCAGCAGTCCCGGGGGCTACGAGCAGTACTTC
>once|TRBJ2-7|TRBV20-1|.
CSAPMVYEQYF
TGCAGTGCCCCGATGGTTTACGAGCAGTACTTC
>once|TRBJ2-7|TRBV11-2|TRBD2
CASSLTSGGSYEQYF
TGTGCCAGCAGCTTAACTAGCGGGGGCTCCTACGAGCAGTACTTC
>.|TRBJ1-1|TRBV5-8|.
CASSWNTEAFF
TGTGCCAGCAGCTGGAACACTGAAGCTTTCTTT